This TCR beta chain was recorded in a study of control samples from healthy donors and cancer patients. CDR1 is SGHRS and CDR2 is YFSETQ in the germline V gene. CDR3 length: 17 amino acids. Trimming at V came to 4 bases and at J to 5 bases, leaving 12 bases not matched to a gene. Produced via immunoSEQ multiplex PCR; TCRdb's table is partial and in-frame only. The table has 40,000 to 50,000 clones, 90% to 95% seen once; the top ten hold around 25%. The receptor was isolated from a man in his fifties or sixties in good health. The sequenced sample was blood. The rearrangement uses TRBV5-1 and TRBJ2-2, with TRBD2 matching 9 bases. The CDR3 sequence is CASSPASGTSLTGELFF. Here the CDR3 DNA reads TGCGCCAGCAGCCCCGCCTCCGGGACTAGCTTAACCGGGGAGCTGTTTTTT.